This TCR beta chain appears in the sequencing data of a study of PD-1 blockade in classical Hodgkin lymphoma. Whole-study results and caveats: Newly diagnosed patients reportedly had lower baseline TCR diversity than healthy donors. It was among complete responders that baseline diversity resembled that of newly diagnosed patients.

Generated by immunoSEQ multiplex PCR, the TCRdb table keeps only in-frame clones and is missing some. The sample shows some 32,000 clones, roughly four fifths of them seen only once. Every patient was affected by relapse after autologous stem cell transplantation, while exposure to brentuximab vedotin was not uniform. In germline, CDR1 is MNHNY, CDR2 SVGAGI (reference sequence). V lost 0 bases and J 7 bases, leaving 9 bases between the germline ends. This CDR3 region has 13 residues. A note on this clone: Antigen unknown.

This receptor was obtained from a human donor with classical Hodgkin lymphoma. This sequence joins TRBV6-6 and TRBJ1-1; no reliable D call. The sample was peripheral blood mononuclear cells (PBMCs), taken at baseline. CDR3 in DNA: TGTGCCAGCAGTTACTCCGAATTTGGTGAAGCTTTCTTT. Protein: CASSYSEFGEAFF.